The 28 T cell receptor beta chains given below trace back to one sample, sequenced in a study of blood T cells in healthy people across ages. A second about 6 to 12 cycle PCR used barcoded and J-beta primers. TCRdb redid the calling of the 5' RACE reads with MiXCR, one entry per CDR3 protein. The profile shows 1.4 million to 1.5 million distinct CDR3 sequences, about 43% of them singletons. Sequencing was performed on blood. The receptors come from a woman aged 18-29 years in good health.

The table lists this clonotype with a few counts. This sequence joins TRBV10-1 and TRBJ2-7; 10 nucleotides align to TRBD1. The CDR3 loop spans 15 amino acids. Per germline, CDR1 WNHNN and CDR2 SYGVQD (reference sequence). V lost 2 bases and J lost 5; bases outside the gene matches: 6. CDR3 sequence (DNA): TGCGCCAGCAGTGAGCCGGGACAGGGGATCCACGAGCAGTACTTC. It encodes CASSEPGQGIHEQYF.

The V and J genes are TRBV20-1 and TRBJ1-1, with TRBD1 as a possible D gene (6 bases). Germline V gene data show CDR1 as DFQATT and CDR2 as SNEGSKA (reference sequence). The CDR3 has 13 amino acids. V was cut by 5 bases and J by 1 base, with 11 bases left in between. The DNA for the CDR3 is TGCAGTGCTCCCCAACAGGGGAACACTGAAGCTTTCTTT. It yields the protein CSAPQQGNTEAFF.

The chain recombines TRBV5-1 with TRBJ2-3; 7 nucleotides align to TRBD2. Germline CDR1 reads SGHRS; CDR2 reads YFSETQ. This CDR3 has 14 residues. Trimming cost V 4 bases and J 1 base; bases outside gene matches: 3. The CDR3: CASSTTSGTDTQYF. As DNA, the CDR3 is TGCGCCAGCAGCACCACTAGCGGCACAGATACGCAGTATTTT.

This clonotype was counted between two and nine times. This CDR3 is CASSPPNADNRGYTF. The CDR3, as DNA: TGTGCCAGCTCACCACCTAACGCGGACAATAGGGGCTACACCTTC. The rearrangement uses TRBV18 and TRBJ1-2; possible D gene TRBD1, 5 bases. Trimming cost V 0 bases and J 8 bases, with 16 bases left between them. Germline V gene data show CDR1 as KGHSH and CDR2 as LQKENI. The CDR3 sequence is 15 residues long.

V gene TRBV20-1 combines with J gene TRBJ2-3; possible D gene TRBD2, 6 bases. Trimming cost V 7 bases and J 4 bases, with 12 bases left between them. The CDR3 contains 12 residues. Germline CDR1 DFQATT, CDR2 SNEGSKA (reference sequence). Written as DNA, the CDR3 is TGCAGTGGAGGAGGGTGGGCAGATACGCAGTATTTT. This codes for CSGGGWADTQYF.

This clonotype was detected only a few times. The chain is built from TRBV29-1 and TRBJ2-1; D gene uncertain. In germline, CDR1 is SQVTM, CDR2 ANQGSEA. V was clipped by 7 bases and J by 7 bases, with 17 bases between them. The CDR3 has 13 amino acids. For the CDR3, the DNA is TGCAGCGCCTTTGAAGGGTCCGGGAATGAGCAGTTCTTC. Protein: CSAFEGSGNEQFF.

The chain joins TRBV13 to TRBJ1-2; 9 nucleotides agree with TRBD1. The CDR3 has 14 residues. Germline V CDR1 and CDR2: PRHDT, FYEKMQ (reference sequence). With 5 bases clipped from V and 8 bases from J, the junction kept 9 bases outside the gene matches. Written as DNA, the CDR3 is TGTGCCAGCAGCAAATGGGACAGGGCCAGCGGCTACACCTTC. It encodes CASSKWDRASGYTF.

This clonotype showed up just a few times. The CDR3 DNA sequence: TGTGCCACCAGCAGAGGCTTCTTGAACAGCCGTCAAGAGACCCAGTACTTC. As protein: CATSRGFLNSRQETQYF. This chain links TRBV15 with TRBJ2-5; D is unclear. With 1 base removed from V and 2 bases from J, the gap between germline ends came to 17 bases. Germline V gives CDR1 LNHNV, CDR2 YYDKDF (reference sequence). This CDR3 contains 17 residues.

The chain joins TRBV20-1 to TRBJ2-1; 16 bases are shared with TRBD2. The ends lost 4 bases at V and 6 bases at J; junction bases unmatched: 6. This CDR3 contains 16 residues. CDR1 DFQATT and CDR2 SNEGSKA come from the germline V gene (reference sequence). The CDR3 reads CSATGTSGGALNEQFF. DNA of the CDR3: TGCAGTGCTACCGGGACTAGCGGGGGGGCCCTCAATGAGCAGTTCTTC.

This clonotype has a count of ten or more. The V call is TRBV7-2, the J call TRBJ2-1, with a possible D match to TRBD2 (6 bases). The V end was cut by 0 bases, the J end by 7 bases, with 7 bases between. This CDR3 is built from 13 residues. The germline V gene encodes CDR1 SGHTA and CDR2 FQGNSA. This CDR3 reads CASSLARENEQFF. The CDR3 nucleotides are TGTGCCAGCAGCTTAGCTCGGGAGAATGAGCAGTTCTTC. Looking up the rest from reference TRBV7-2 and TRBJ2-1 gives the full variable domain: GAGVSQSPSNKVTEKGKDVELRCDPISGHTALYWYRQSLGQGLEFLIYFQGNSAPDKSGLPSDRFSAERTGGSVSTLTIQRTQQEDSAVYLCASSLARENEQFFGPGTRLTVL.

This clonotype occurred a few times. The rearrangement links TRBV6-1 to TRBJ2-7; D unresolved. Trimming cost V 5 bases and J 4 bases, with 12 bases left between them. Germline CDR1 and CDR2: MNHNS and SASEGT. This CDR3 region has 13 residues. Here the CDR3 reads CASSHTEVYEQYF. The CDR3 region has the DNA TGTGCCAGCAGTCATACCGAGGTTTACGAGCAGTACTTC.

This clonotype came up a few times. The V call is TRBV3-1, the J call TRBJ2-7, with 12 bases aligning to TRBD1. Looked up from germline, CDR1 is LGHDT and CDR2 is YNNKEL (reference sequence). The V and J ends lost 4 bases and 7 bases, in that order; junction bases with no gene match: 8. This CDR3 is built from 15 residues. CDR3 nucleotide sequence: TGTGCCAGCAGCCTGGGACAGGGGGCCGTAAGAGAGCAGTACTTC. Its protein product is CASSLGQGAVREQYF.

This clonotype was recorded a few times. The V call is TRBV9, the J call TRBJ2-1; tentative D call: TRBD2 (6 bases). The germline V gene encodes CDR1 SGDLS and CDR2 YYNGEE. This CDR3 spans 13 amino acids. V dropped 1 base and J dropped 10 bases, with 12 bases sitting between them. The CDR3 spells CASSVFGGTEQFF. For the CDR3, the DNA is TGTGCCAGCAGCGTATTCGGGGGAACCGAGCAGTTCTTC. The complete variable domain, with remaining parts taken from reference TRBV9 and TRBJ2-1, reads DSGVTQTPKHLITATGQRVTLRCSPRSGDLSVYWYQQSLDQGLQFLIQYYNGEERAKGNILERFSAQQFPDLHSELNLSSLELGDSALYFCASSVFGGTEQFFGPGTRLTVL.

The V call is TRBV15, the J call TRBJ2-7; D is perhaps TRBD2 (6 bases). This CDR3 spans 14 amino acids. The V gene lost 0 bases and the J gene lost 6 bases, with 12 bases spanning the gap. Looked up from germline, CDR1 is LNHNV and CDR2 is YYDKDF (reference sequence). DNA for the CDR3: TGTGCCACCAGCAGAGATCGAGTGGGGGGCGAGCAGTACTTC. Translation gives CATSRDRVGGEQYF.

CDR3 DNA: TGTGCCAGCAGTTCCCCCGTCCCTACAGGGGGCGAGGATCAGCCCCAGCATTTT. Translation gives CASSSPVPTGGEDQPQHF. The chain has TRBV28 and TRBJ1-5; TRBD1 aligns across 9 bases. Germline V CDR1 and CDR2: MDHEN, SYDVKM. V was clipped by 4 bases and J by 5 bases; unmatched bases: 15. The CDR3 covers 18 residues.

The chain employs TRBV12-3 or TRBV12-4 and TRBJ1-3; 8 bases are a match to TRBD1. This CDR3 region has 14 residues. With V trimmed by 5 bases and J by 6 bases, 6 bases remained unmatched. CDR3 amino acids: CASSLSGGANTIYF. DNA of the CDR3: TGTGCCAGCAGTCTTTCAGGGGGCGCAAACACCATATATTTT.

The chain combines TRBV7-2 with TRBJ2-1; 7 positions match TRBD2. The end of the DNA fits TRBJ2-7 better, so the J call may be wrong. The CDR3 is 15 residues long. The germline V gene encodes CDR1 SGHTA and CDR2 FQGNSA. The CDR3: CASKKGLAVYNEQYF. DNA of the CDR3: TGTGCCAGCAAAAAAGGTCTAGCGGTCTACAATGAGCAGTACTTC.

The chain carries TRBV7-9 and TRBJ2-5; D call uncertain. Trimming removed 1 base at V and 4 bases at J, with 10 bases between. The CDR3 runs 14 residues. In germline, CDR1 is SEHNR, CDR2 FQNEAQ (reference sequence). DNA for the CDR3: TGTGCCAGCAGCTTAGTTGTGTTGGGAGAGACCCAGTACTTC. It encodes CASSLVVLGETQYF.

This clonotype was found a few times. The V call is TRBV5-4, the J call TRBJ2-7; the match to TRBD1 covers 12 bases. The CDR3 contains 15 residues. Trimming at V came to 3 bases and at J to 3 bases, leaving 4 bases not matched to a gene. Per the germline V gene, CDR1 is SGHNT and CDR2 is YYREEE (reference sequence). In nucleotides, the CDR3 is TGTGCCAGCAGCTCGGGACAGGGGGCTTTCTACGAGCAGTACTTC. Its translation is CASSSGQGAFYEQYF.

The chain employs TRBV10-3 and TRBJ1-1, with a weak D call TRBD1 (6 bases). The CDR3 contains 14 residues. Germline assignment: CDR1 ENHRY and CDR2 SYGVKD. V was clipped by 4 bases and J by 5 bases, with 14 bases between them. The DNA of the CDR3 is TGTGCCATCAGTGGCGGGGGGGCAAGAACTGAAGCTTTCTTT. Its translation: CAISGGGARTEAFF.

The V and J genes are TRBV12-3 or TRBV12-4 and TRBJ2-3, with 9 bases lining up with TRBD1. This CDR3 comprises 15 residues. With 5 bases clipped from V and 1 base from J, the junction kept 4 bases outside the gene matches. The CDR3 nucleotides read TGTGCCAGCAGTGAAAACAGGGGGCGCACAGATACGCAGTATTTT. Its protein is CASSENRGRTDTQYF.

The chain links TRBV6-1 to TRBJ2-1; TRBD2 aligns across 7 bases. From germline, CDR1 is MNHNS and CDR2 SASEGT. This CDR3 is built from 15 residues. CDR3 amino acids: CAGRPAGNSYNEQFF. As DNA, the CDR3 is TGTGCAGGAAGACCAGCGGGGAACTCCTACAATGAGCAGTTCTTC.

The chain recombines TRBV3-1 with TRBJ1-2; no clear D. CDR1 LGHDT and CDR2 YNNKEL come from the germline V gene (reference sequence). V lost 2 bases and J 6 bases, leaving 13 bases between the germline ends. The CDR3 totals 14 residues. The CDR3 sequence: CASSQLSLSDGYTF. DNA for the CDR3: TGTGCCAGCAGCCAACTCTCCCTAAGCGATGGCTACACCTTC.

The table lists this clonotype with a few counts. V and J are TRBV12-3 or TRBV12-4 and TRBJ2-5; D may match TRBD1 or TRBD2 (5 bases each). Trimming left V 3 bases short and J 4 bases short, with 15 bases between. This CDR3 contains 15 residues. This CDR3 reads CASSLFSPGRETQYF. The CDR3 nucleotides are TGTGCCAGCAGTTTGTTCAGTCCGGGGCGAGAGACCCAGTACTTC.

This clonotype was counted once. The chain carries TRBV7-3 and TRBJ2-2; D gene ambiguous. CDR1 is SGHTA, CDR2 FQGTGA, per germline. The V and J ends lost 1 base and 2 bases respectively, with 11 bases between them. The CDR3 is 16 residues long. The CDR3 DNA reads as TGTGCCAGCAGCTTAAACAGCGTTGGAAACACCGGGGAGCTGTTTTTT. Translating it yields CASSLNSVGNTGELFF.

This clonotype came up a few times. The chain has TRBV7-8 and TRBJ2-5; the D is unclear. The end of the DNA is better explained by TRBJ2-7, so the J call may be wrong. CDR1 is SGHVS and CDR2 is FQNEAQ in the germline V gene. The CDR3 extends over 15 amino acids. In nucleotides, the CDR3 is TGTGCCAGCAGCTTAGCCCGCGGCGGCTCCTACGAGCAGTACTTC. It is translated as CASSLARGGSYEQYF.

V and J are TRBV12-3 or TRBV12-4 and TRBJ1-2; maybe TRBD1 (5 bases). The CDR3 runs 14 residues. The ends were cut back, 4 bases at V and 5 bases at J, with 14 bases in the middle. The CDR3 sequence is CASSSYRSGYGYTF. CDR3 sequence (DNA): TGTGCCAGCAGTTCCTACAGGAGCGGGTATGGCTACACCTTC.

This clonotype appeared a few times. This chain connects TRBV7-2 to TRBJ2-3; D is unclear. The CDR3 runs 16 residues. Germline values: CDR1 SGHTA, CDR2 FQGNSA. The V and J ends lost 1 base and 1 base respectively, with 12 bases between them. CDR3 protein: CASSLGHRLRTDTQYF. CDR3 in DNA: TGTGCCAGCAGCTTAGGACACCGGCTCCGCACAGATACGCAGTATTTT.